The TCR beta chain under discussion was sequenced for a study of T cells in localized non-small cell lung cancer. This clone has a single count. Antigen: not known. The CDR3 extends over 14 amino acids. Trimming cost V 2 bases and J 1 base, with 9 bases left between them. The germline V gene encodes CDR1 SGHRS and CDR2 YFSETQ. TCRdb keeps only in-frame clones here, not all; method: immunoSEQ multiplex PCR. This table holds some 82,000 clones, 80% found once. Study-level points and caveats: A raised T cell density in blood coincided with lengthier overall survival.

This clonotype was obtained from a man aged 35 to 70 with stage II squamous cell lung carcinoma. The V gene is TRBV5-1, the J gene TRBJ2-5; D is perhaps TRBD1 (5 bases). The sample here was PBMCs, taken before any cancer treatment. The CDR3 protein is CASSFTGSQETQYF. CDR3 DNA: TGCGCCAGCAGCTTCACAGGATCCCAAGAGACCCAGTACTTC.